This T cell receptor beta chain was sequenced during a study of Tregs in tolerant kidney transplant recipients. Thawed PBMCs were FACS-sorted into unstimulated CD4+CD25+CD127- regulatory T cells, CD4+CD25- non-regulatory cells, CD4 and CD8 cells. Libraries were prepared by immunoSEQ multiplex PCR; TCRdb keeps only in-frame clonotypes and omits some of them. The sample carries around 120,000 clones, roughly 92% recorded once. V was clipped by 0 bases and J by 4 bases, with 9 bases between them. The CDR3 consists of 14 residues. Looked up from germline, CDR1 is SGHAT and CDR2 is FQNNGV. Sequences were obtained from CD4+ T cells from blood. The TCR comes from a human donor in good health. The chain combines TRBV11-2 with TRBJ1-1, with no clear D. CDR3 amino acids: CASSLDPTATEAFF. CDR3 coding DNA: TGTGCCAGCAGCTTAGATCCCACCGCCACTGAAGCTTTCTTT. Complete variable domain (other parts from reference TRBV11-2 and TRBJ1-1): EAGVAQSPRYKIIEKRQSVAFWCNPISGHATLYWYQQILGQGPKLLIQFQNNGVVDDSQLPKDRFSAERLKGVDSTLKIQPAKLEDSAVYLCASSLDPTATEAFFGQGTRLTVV.